Sequencing of this T cell receptor (beta chain) was carried out in a study of lymphopenia after photon versus proton radiotherapy. A word on this clone: Its antigen is not identified.

The CDR3 extends over 14 amino acids. Per germline, CDR1 ENHRY and CDR2 SYGVKD. The V segment lost 6 bases and the J segment 9 bases; nucleotides outside the gene matches: 7. Study-wide points: Under photons, naive T cells and diversity fell while effector/memory populations rose. Oligoclonal CD8+ Temra expansion after nadir drove photon patients' diversity drop. Larger post-nadir TCR diversity loss correlated inversely with survival in deceased patients.

Data came from immunoSEQ multiplex PCR; TCRdb stores just in-frame clones and leaves some out. Of about 62,000 clones in the sample, 87% were seen once. The chain is built from TRBV10-3 and TRBJ1-6, with 8 nucleotides matching TRBD1. This TCR came from an elderly man with esophageal cancer. Sequences were derived from peripheral blood, sampled from a patient treated with proton-based radiotherapy. CDR3 residues: CAISAQGEGSPLHF. The CDR3 region has the DNA TGTGCCATCAGCGCACAGGGGGAAGGTTCACCCCTCCACTTT.